This entry concerns a single TCR beta chain. Its cognate antigen is unknown. Repertoires were generated with immunoSEQ multiplex PCR, while TCRdb's copy carries only in-frame clones and drops some. The top ten hold roughly 0.9% of the sample, which has some 1.1 million clones, 77% seen once. This sample was taken from a study of shared clonotypes between healthy human individuals. Study-level results: In contrast to clonotypes shared by all four donors, non-shared clonotypes had lower generation probabilities. Larger estimated richness was generally recorded for naive subsets relative to memory subsets.

Trimming left V 7 bases short and J 1 base short, with 16 bases between. There are 15 residues in the CDR3. The V gene's germline CDR1 is LGHNA and CDR2 YNFKEQ. All the donors were Caucasian adults who lived in Nashville, Tennessee. The receptor was derived from a man aged 18 to 35 in good health. Some clones in this sample may be carry-over from other donors' samples. The rearrangement joins TRBV4-2 to TRBJ1-1; weak D call: TRBD1 (5 bases). The material sequenced was memory CD4+ T cells from PBMCs. The sample's subset: CD45RA-negative fraction. Here the CDR3 reads CASKLGAGPNTEAFF. The CDR3 DNA reads TGTGCCAGCAAGCTAGGGGCAGGGCCGAACACTGAAGCTTTCTTT.